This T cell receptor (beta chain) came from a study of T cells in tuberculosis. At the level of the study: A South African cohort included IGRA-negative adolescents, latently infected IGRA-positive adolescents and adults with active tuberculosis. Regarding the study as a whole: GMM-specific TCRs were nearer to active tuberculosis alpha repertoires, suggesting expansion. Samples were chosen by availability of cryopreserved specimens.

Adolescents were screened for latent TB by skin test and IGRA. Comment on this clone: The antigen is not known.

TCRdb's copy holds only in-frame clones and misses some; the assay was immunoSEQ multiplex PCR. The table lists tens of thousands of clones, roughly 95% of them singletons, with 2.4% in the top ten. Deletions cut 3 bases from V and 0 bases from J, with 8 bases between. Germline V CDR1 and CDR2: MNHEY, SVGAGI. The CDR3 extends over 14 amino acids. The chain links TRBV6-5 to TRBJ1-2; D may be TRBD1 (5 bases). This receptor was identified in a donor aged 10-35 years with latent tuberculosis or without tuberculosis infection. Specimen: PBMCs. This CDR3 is CASSYGQANYGYTF. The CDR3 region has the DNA TGTGCCAGCAGTTATGGACAAGCTAACTATGGCTACACCTTC.